The 26 T cell receptor beta chains below were found in one sample sequenced in a study of CD8+ T cells in alopecia areata. The authors extracted RNA and reverse transcribed it into cDNA as the sequencing template. TCRdb keeps only in-frame clones here, not all; method: immunoSEQ multiplex PCR. The table lists fewer than 200,000 clones, around 50% of them singletons. Regarding treatment: oral pan-JAK inhibitor, 5-10 mg twice daily. The sequences come from CD8+ T cells sorted from blood, collected at week 24, from a patient treated with tofacitinib. The receptors here all came from a human donor with alopecia areata.

The chain carries TRBV9 and TRBJ1-5; TRBD1 aligns across 8 bases. The CDR3 totals 15 residues. With 3 bases clipped from V and 3 bases from J, the junction kept 5 bases outside the gene matches. Germline assignment: CDR1 SGDLS and CDR2 YYNGEE. The CDR3 DNA is TGTGCCAGCAGCGCAGGGGGCGGAATCAATCAGCCCCAGCATTTT. This encodes CASSAGGGINQPQHF.

In its sample, this clone was seen a few times. The chain recombines TRBV7-8 with TRBJ2-5; 13 bases map to TRBD2. The ends lost 5 bases at V and 4 bases at J; junction bases unmatched: 4. The CDR3 sequence is 15 residues long. The germline CDR1 and CDR2 sequences are SGHVS and FQNEAQ. The CDR3 region is CASSPGLAGAETQYF. The CDR3 nucleotides read TGTGCCAGCAGCCCAGGACTAGCGGGGGCAGAGACCCAGTACTTC.

The gene calls are TRBV15 and TRBJ1-6; a possible D gene is TRBD1 (5 bases). The CDR3 runs to 15 residues. CDR1 and CDR2 (germline): LNHNV, YYDKDF (reference sequence). Trimming pared 0 bases from V and 9 bases from J, leaving 12 bases between. The CDR3 DNA sequence: TGTGCCACCAGCAGAGATGGGGCAGGGAGTTCACCCCTCCACTTT. This sequence encodes CATSRDGAGSSPLHF.

This chain links TRBV30 with TRBJ1-4; TRBD1 matches 8 bases. The trim removed 5 bases at V and 5 bases at J, leaving 4 bases unmatched. Per germline, CDR1 GTSNPN and CDR2 SVGIG (reference sequence). The CDR3 extends over 13 amino acids. CDR3: CAWDRGTNEKLFF. DNA for the CDR3: TGTGCCTGGGACAGGGGAACGAATGAAAAACTGTTTTTT.

The rearrangement joins TRBV29-1 to TRBJ2-7; weak D call: TRBD1 (6 bases). Trimming shortened V by 6 bases and J by 1 base, and 16 bases separated the two germline ends. The CDR3 runs 14 residues. The germline V gene has CDR1 SQVTM and CDR2 ANQGSEA. CDR3 sequence reads: CSVILQGNSYEQYF. In DNA, the CDR3 is TGCAGCGTGATCCTTCAGGGGAATTCCTACGAGCAGTACTTC.

This clone was detected a few times. The V and J genes are TRBV30 and TRBJ2-1; weak D call: TRBD1 (6 bases). Deletions cut 4 bases from V and 8 bases from J, with 21 bases between. The CDR3 extends over 15 amino acids. The V gene's germline CDR1 is GTSNPN and CDR2 SVGIG (reference sequence). For the CDR3, the DNA is TGTGCCTGGAACCTCGGGGACACTCTAGACGATGAGCAGTTCTTC. Protein sequence: CAWNLGDTLDDEQFF.

The rearrangement uses TRBV29-1 and TRBJ2-4, with D maybe TRBD1 (6 bases). The CDR3 runs to 13 residues. Trimming took off 4 bases at V and 5 bases at J, with 12 bases between the two ends. The germline CDR1 and CDR2 sequences are SQVTM and ANQGSEA. The CDR3, as DNA: TGCAGCGTTGCGGGACATTCGGAAAACATTCAGTACTTC. This sequence encodes CSVAGHSENIQYF.

This chain links TRBV6-5 with TRBJ2-1, with D uncertain. The CDR3 consists of 15 residues. V lost 2 bases to trimming and J lost 0 bases, with 8 bases between them. From germline, CDR1 is MNHEY and CDR2 SVGAGI. CDR3 coding DNA: TGTGCCAGCAGTTACGTATTAGGCTCCTACAATGAGCAGTTCTTC. It encodes CASSYVLGSYNEQFF.

This chain links TRBV13 with TRBJ2-7, with D perhaps TRBD2 (5 bases). V was cut by 5 bases and J by 6 bases, with 11 bases left in between. The CDR3 loop spans 12 amino acids. Germline CDR1 is PRHDT and CDR2 is FYEKMQ (reference sequence). CDR3 protein: CASSRNRGEQYF. In nucleotides, the CDR3 is TGTGCCAGCAGCCGCAACCGGGGCGAGCAGTACTTC.

This rearrangement joins TRBV9 to TRBJ2-5; D unresolved. Deletions cut 0 bases from V and 5 bases from J, with 11 bases between. From germline, CDR1 is SGDLS and CDR2 YYNGEE. This CDR3 has 14 amino acids. The CDR3 DNA sequence: TGTGCCAGCAGCGTAGCTGCACTAACGGAGACCCAGTACTTC. Translation gives CASSVAALTETQYF.

The chain combines TRBV2 with TRBJ2-3; possibly TRBD1 for D (6 bases). V lost 7 bases and J lost 6, with 11 bases in between. Germline CDR1 SNHLY, CDR2 FYNNEI. This CDR3 is built from 12 residues. This CDR3 reads CASILRGDTQYF. The CDR3 DNA reads TGTGCCAGCATTCTGAGGGGGGATACGCAGTATTTT.

This clone was seen only a few times. This chain links TRBV29-1 with TRBJ1-5, with TRBD1 matching 7 bases. CDR1 is SQVTM and CDR2 is ANQGSEA in the germline V gene. Germline trimming cut 7 bases from V and 4 bases from J; bases unmatched to any gene: 7. CDR3 length: 13 amino acids. The CDR3 protein is CSAGRDRNQPQHF. The CDR3 coding sequence is TGCAGCGCAGGGAGGGACAGAAATCAGCCCCAGCATTTT.

This clone was detected only a few times. CDR3 nucleotides: TGCGCCAGCAGCCGTTGGGACAGGGGACCACAGCATTTT. Its protein is CASSRWDRGPQHF. V gene TRBV5-1 combines with J gene TRBJ1-5; TRBD1 matches at 10 bases. This CDR3 is 13 amino acids long. Germline values: CDR1 SGHRS, CDR2 YFSETQ. V lost 4 bases to trimming and J lost 13 bases; unmatched junction nucleotides: 8.

This rearrangement joins TRBV29-1 to TRBJ2-2; tentative D call: TRBD1 (5 bases). V was cut by 8 bases and J by 3 bases, with 10 bases left in between. The CDR3 covers 12 residues. The germline V gene has CDR1 SQVTM and CDR2 ANQGSEA. The CDR3: CSTQGDTGELFF. CDR3 nucleotide sequence: TGCAGCACCCAAGGGGACACCGGGGAGCTGTTTTTT.

A single count supports this clone. The chain has TRBV6-5 and TRBJ2-7, with D possibly being TRBD2 (7 bases). Germline V lookup: CDR1 MNHEY, CDR2 SVGAGI. This CDR3 comprises 15 residues. The V end was cut by 6 bases, the J end by 3 bases, with 18 bases between. Written as DNA, the CDR3 is TGTGCCAGCAGGATCGGACGCGGGGGCCGCTACGAGCAGTACTTC. Translated, it gives CASRIGRGGRYEQYF.

The V gene is TRBV4-1, the J gene TRBJ2-7, with D tentatively TRBD1 or TRBD2 (5 bases each). Germline assignment: CDR1 MGHRA and CDR2 YSYEKL. Trimming took off 0 bases at V and 2 bases at J, with 11 bases between the two ends. The CDR3 spans 15 residues. The CDR3 region is CASSQERGAPYEQYF. DNA of the CDR3: TGCGCCAGCAGCCAAGAAAGGGGAGCTCCCTACGAGCAGTACTTC.

This clone has a handful of counts. The V gene is TRBV19, the J gene TRBJ2-7; D call uncertain. Germline V CDR1 and CDR2: LNHDA, SQIVND (reference sequence). Trimming pared 5 bases from V and 2 bases from J, leaving 10 bases between. This CDR3 contains 13 residues. The CDR3 region is CASSGLTTYEQYF. Written as DNA, the CDR3 is TGTGCCAGTAGTGGCCTGACCACCTACGAGCAGTACTTC.

The sample holds one count of this clone. This chain joins TRBV5-1 and TRBJ2-1; D gene ambiguous. Germline V CDR1 and CDR2: SGHRS, YFSETQ. The CDR3 is 12 amino acids. Trimming took 3 bases from V and 6 from J, leaving 7 bases between them. In nucleotides, the CDR3 is TGCGCCAGCAGCTACAATTCCAATGAGCAGTTCTTC. Residues: CASSYNSNEQFF.

There are a few counts of this clone. The V call is TRBV29-1, the J call TRBJ1-1; a possible D gene is TRBD1 (5 bases). The germline V gene encodes CDR1 SQVTM and CDR2 ANQGSEA. This CDR3 has 13 residues. Trimming removed 7 bases from V and 2 bases from J, with 14 bases in between. The chain's CDR3 is CSGHHGTNTEAFF. Written as DNA, the CDR3 is TGCAGCGGACACCACGGGACTAACACTGAAGCTTTCTTT.

The sample holds one count of this clone. The J gene is TRBJ2-2, the V gene TRBV13; D unclear. The CDR3 length is 12 residues. V was pared by 2 bases and J by 6 bases, with 4 bases between. CDR1 and CDR2 from the germline V gene are PRHDT and FYEKMQ (reference sequence). CDR3: CASSLNSGELFF. DNA of the CDR3: TGTGCCAGCAGCTTAAATTCCGGGGAGCTGTTTTTT.

The chain employs TRBV25-1 and TRBJ1-4; D may be TRBD1 (6 bases). The V gene's germline CDR1 is MGHDK and CDR2 SYGVNS. V lost 6 bases, J lost 3 bases, and 17 bases lay in between. CDR3 length: 16 residues. DNA for the CDR3: TGTGCCAGCAGGCCAAACGGGGACAAAGCTAATGAAAAACTGTTTTTT. Its protein is CASRPNGDKANEKLFF.

Only a few counts were recorded for this clone. The chain combines TRBV29-1 with TRBJ1-1, with D possibly being TRBD1 (5 bases). Trimming shortened V by 0 bases and J by 7 bases, and 9 bases separated the two germline ends. Looked up from germline, CDR1 is SQVTM and CDR2 is ANQGSEA. The CDR3 runs to 12 residues. The CDR3 bases are TGCAGCGTTGAAGATTGGGGGATTGAAGCTTTCTTT. It encodes CSVEDWGIEAFF.

This clone turned up a few times. The genes are TRBV5-6 and TRBJ2-7; TRBD2 matches at 9 bases. Germline CDR1 reads SGHDT; CDR2 reads YYEEEE. V lost 2 bases and J lost 4; bases outside the gene matches: 10. There are 16 residues in the CDR3. The CDR3 DNA reads as TGTGCCAGCAGCTTCTCAACCGGGACTAGCAGGTACGAGCAGTACTTC. Translation gives CASSFSTGTSRYEQYF.

This chain uses TRBV7-8 with TRBJ2-1; D is unresolved. Trimming removed 1 base from V and 6 bases from J, with 7 bases in between. CDR1 and CDR2 (germline): SGHVS, FQNEAQ. The CDR3 has 13 amino acids. As DNA, the CDR3 is TGTGCCAGCAGCTTAGGGAGTTCCAATGAGCAGTTCTTC. Translation gives CASSLGSSNEQFF.

V gene TRBV5-1 combines with J gene TRBJ2-5; no clear D gene. Trimming pared 7 bases from V and 5 bases from J, leaving 15 bases between. This CDR3 comprises 13 residues. Per the germline V gene, CDR1 is SGHRS and CDR2 is YFSETQ. The CDR3 here is CASQILPRETQYF. The CDR3 coding sequence is TGCGCCAGCCAAATTTTACCCCGTGAGACCCAGTACTTC.

The V call is TRBV12-5, the J call TRBJ1-5; the D is unclear. CDR3 size: 13 residues. Trimming left V 2 bases short and J 5 bases short, with 7 bases between. Germline loops: CDR1 LGHNT, CDR2 FRNRAP. CDR3 residues: CASGLLGYQPQHF. Written as DNA, the CDR3 is TGTGCTAGTGGTTTGCTGGGCTATCAGCCCCAGCATTTT.